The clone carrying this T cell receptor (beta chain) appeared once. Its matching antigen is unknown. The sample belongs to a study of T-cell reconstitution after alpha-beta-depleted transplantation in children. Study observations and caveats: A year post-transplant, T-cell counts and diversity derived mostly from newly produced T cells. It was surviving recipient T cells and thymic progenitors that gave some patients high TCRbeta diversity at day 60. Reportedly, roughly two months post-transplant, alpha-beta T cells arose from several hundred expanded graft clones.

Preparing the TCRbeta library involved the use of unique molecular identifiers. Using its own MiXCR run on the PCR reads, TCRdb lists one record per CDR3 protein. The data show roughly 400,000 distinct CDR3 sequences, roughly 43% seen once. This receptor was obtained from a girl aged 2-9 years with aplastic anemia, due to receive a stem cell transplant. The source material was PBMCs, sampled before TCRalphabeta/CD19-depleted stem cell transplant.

The CDR3 loop is CATSRDKAGSEAFF. The CDR3 bases are TGTGCCACCAGCAGAGATAAAGCCGGGAGTGAAGCTTTCTTT. This chain joins TRBV15 and TRBJ1-1; D not certain. V was pared by 0 bases and J by 7 bases, with 12 bases between. This CDR3 region has 14 residues. Germline-derived CDR1 and CDR2 are LNHNV and YYDKDF (reference sequence).